Described below is a single T cell receptor beta chain sequence and its context. Its specificity is unknown. A much larger clone differs from this one at a single base, so this may be a read error. This sample was included in a study of T cells in Graves' hyperthyroidism and ophthalmopathy. For the diagnoses, clinical symptoms, serum thyroxine and TRAb, thyroid ultrasound and orbital computed tomography were used. Germline V gene sequence: CDR1 ENHRY, CDR2 SYGVKD. There are 13 residues in the CDR3. V was clipped by 6 bases and J by 3 bases, with 12 bases between them. TCR beta CDR3 regions were amplified from RNA transcripts. In the first-round RT-PCR of the TCR CDR3, the HTBI primer set was used. TCRdb independently ran MiXCR on the multiplex PCR reads; one entry per CDR3 protein. Of about 640,000 distinct CDR3 sequences detected, about 45% appear once; the ten largest clones hold roughly 7.2%. Findings and caveats of the study: Classification by a 13 V-J model distinguished ophthalmopathy from stable hyperthyroidism. Blood also carried most thyroid clonotypes expanded above 0.001.

The V call is TRBV10-3, the J call TRBJ2-7; D possibly corresponds to TRBD2 (6 bases). Sequenced input: peripheral blood or thyroid tissue (not recorded which). The source is an adult man with Graves' disease, either hyperthyroidism or ophthalmopathy (not recorded which). CDR3 coding DNA: TGTGCCATCAGCGGGAGTGGCTACTACGAGCAGTACTTC. It codes for CAISGSGYYEQYF.